This entry lists 21 T cell receptor beta chains sequenced from one sample in a study of blood T cell repertoires in COVID-19. Profiled with immunoSEQ multiplex PCR; TCRdb holds only in-frame clones, not every one. The sample includes 150,000 to 180,000 clones, more than 80% of them seen just once. The specimen sequenced was peripheral blood. These receptor sequences come from a woman in her thirties or forties with acute or convalescent COVID-19.

The chain carries TRBV13 and TRBJ2-1; 10 bases match TRBD2. The germline V gene has CDR1 PRHDT and CDR2 FYEKMQ (reference sequence). Germline trimming cut 1 base from V and 8 bases from J; bases unmatched to any gene: 5. CDR3 length: 15 amino acids. For the CDR3, the DNA is TGTGCCAGCAGCTTAGATTCTAGCGGGAGACATGAGCAGTTCTTC. It codes for CASSLDSSGRHEQFF.

This chain uses TRBV4-1 with TRBJ2-7, with a possible D match to TRBD1 (6 bases). This CDR3 spans 13 amino acids. Trimming removed 3 bases from V and 3 bases from J, with 9 bases in between. The germline V gene encodes CDR1 MGHRA and CDR2 YSYEKL. The CDR3 region has the DNA TGCGCCAGCAGCCAGGGGGCTTACTACGAGCAGTACTTC. It codes for CASSQGAYYEQYF.

In its sample, this clone was seen once. The J gene is TRBJ2-5, the V gene TRBV7-9; D uncertain. Germline CDR1 and CDR2: SEHNR and FQNEAQ (reference sequence). This CDR3 region has 11 residues. V shed 2 bases and J shed 7 bases, with 5 bases lying between them. CDR3 sequence reads: CASSLSPTQYF. CDR3 DNA sequence: TGTGCCAGCAGCTTAAGCCCGACCCAGTACTTC.

The V gene is TRBV11-2, the J gene TRBJ2-7; 7 bases map to TRBD1. The CDR3 consists of 14 residues. Germline loops: CDR1 SGHAT, CDR2 FQNNGV. V trimming: 5 bases; J trimming: 2 bases; junction bases outside the gene matches: 6. The CDR3 region is CASSPGTVTYEQYF. In nucleotides, the CDR3 is TGTGCCAGCAGCCCCGGGACAGTAACCTACGAGCAGTACTTC. Complete variable domain (other parts from reference TRBV11-2 and TRBJ2-7): EAGVAQSPRYKIIEKRQSVAFWCNPISGHATLYWYQQILGQGPKLLIQFQNNGVVDDSQLPKDRFSAERLKGVDSTLKIQPAKLEDSAVYLCASSPGTVTYEQYFGPGTRLTVT.

The V gene is TRBV4-1, the J gene TRBJ2-2; D is perhaps TRBD2 (7 bases). CDR1 and CDR2 (germline): MGHRA, YSYEKL. The CDR3 consists of 18 residues. V lost 1 base and J 3 bases, leaving 18 bases between the germline ends. CDR3 sequence (DNA): TGCGCCAGCAGCCAAGTCGAGGGGGGGATCTCGGACACCGGGGAGCTGTTTTTT. Translation gives CASSQVEGGISDTGELFF.

This chain connects TRBV5-1 to TRBJ2-1; 8 bases agree with TRBD2. V shed 4 bases and J 8 bases; nucleotides not matched to a gene: 14. The CDR3 loop spans 16 amino acids. Per the germline V gene, CDR1 is SGHRS and CDR2 is YFSETQ. Written as DNA, the CDR3 is TGCGCCAGCAGCCCGCCCCAGGGACTAGTCGCCGATGAGCAGTTCTTC. Its translation is CASSPPQGLVADEQFF.

There are a few counts of this clone. The chain carries TRBV9 and TRBJ2-7, with 9 bases fitting TRBD2. The CDR3 is made up of 18 amino acids. V gave up 0 bases and J gave up 2 bases; unmatched junction bases: 12. Germline loops: CDR1 SGDLS, CDR2 YYNGEE. This chain's CDR3 is CASSVAPGLASSTYEQYF. CDR3 nucleotide sequence: TGTGCCAGCAGCGTAGCCCCGGGACTAGCTAGTTCCACCTACGAGCAGTACTTC.

V usage is TRBV6-4 and J usage is TRBJ2-5; TRBD2 aligns across 13 bases. Germline V gene lookup returns CDR1 MRHNA and CDR2 SNTAGT. The CDR3 loop spans 15 amino acids. V trimming: 6 bases; J trimming: 5 bases; junction bases outside the gene matches: 6. CDR3 sequence: CASSVLAGGPETQYF. CDR3 nucleotides: TGTGCCAGCAGCGTACTAGCGGGAGGGCCTGAGACCCAGTACTTC.

This clone was seen just once. The J gene is TRBJ1-5, the V gene TRBV5-4, with a tentative D call TRBD1 (6 bases). CDR1 is SGHNT and CDR2 is YYREEE in the germline V gene (reference sequence). This CDR3 contains 18 residues. Trimming cost V 7 bases and J 0 bases, with 23 bases left between them. CDR3 sequence reads: CASQILQGVSYSNQPQHF. Written as DNA, the CDR3 is TGTGCCAGCCAGATTCTACAGGGAGTATCTTATAGCAATCAGCCCCAGCATTTT. Variable domain in full (rest from reference TRBV5-4 and TRBJ1-5): ETGVTQSPTHLIKTRGQQVTLRCSSQSGHNTVSWYQQALGQGPQFIFQYYREEENGRGNFPPRFSGLQFPNYSSELNVNALELDDSALYLCASQILQGVSYSNQPQHFGDGTRLSIL.

The CDR3 protein is CASSRRGGGNTGELFF. The CDR3 DNA reads as TGTGCCAGCAGTAGGCGTGGCGGGGGTAACACCGGGGAGCTGTTTTTT. The chain uses TRBV3-1 (or the pseudogene TRBV3-2) and TRBJ2-2, with 7 bases lining up with TRBD2. CDR3 length: 16 amino acids. The germline V gene encodes CDR1 LGHDT and CDR2 YNNKEL (reference sequence). V trimming: 6 bases; J trimming: 2 bases; junction bases outside the gene matches: 9.

The chain uses TRBV6-1 and TRBJ1-6; TRBD1 might be the D (6 bases). V was trimmed by 2 bases and J by 8 bases, leaving 13 bases between them. The CDR3 is 15 residues long. CDR1 and CDR2 (germline): MNHNS, SASEGT. The DNA for the CDR3 is TGTGCCAGCAGTGAAACGGGGGGCACATATTCACCCCTCCACTTT. It encodes CASSETGGTYSPLHF.

The chain links TRBV5-1 to TRBJ2-2; 12 nucleotides line up with TRBD2. The V gene end was trimmed by 3 bases and the J gene end by 5 bases; junction bases not matched to a gene: 11. CDR1 is SGHRS and CDR2 is YFSETQ in the germline V gene. The length of the CDR3 is 18 residues. CDR3 in amino acids: CASSSIRLAGEGTGELFF. The CDR3 region has the DNA TGCGCCAGCAGCTCAATCCGACTAGCGGGAGAAGGTACCGGGGAGCTGTTTTTT.

This sequence joins TRBV18 and TRBJ1-1, with D hard to call. V lost 2 bases to trimming and J lost 10 bases, with 14 bases between them. The germline gives CDR1 KGHSH, CDR2 LQKENI. This CDR3 has 13 amino acids. The CDR3 coding sequence is TGTGCCAGCTCACCAGGGATGGAGGGTACAGCTTTCTTT. Amino acids: CASSPGMEGTAFF.

This rearrangement joins TRBV27 to TRBJ2-2; 13 bases are a match to TRBD2. The ends lost 4 bases at V and 7 bases at J; junction bases unmatched: 3. This CDR3 is 15 amino acids long. Germline lookup yields CDR1 MNHEY and CDR2 SMNVEV (reference sequence). CDR3 nucleotide sequence: TGTGCCAGCAGTTGGACTAGCGGGAGATTCGGGGAGCTGTTTTTT. Translation gives CASSWTSGRFGELFF.

The chain recombines TRBV10-3 with TRBJ2-7, with TRBD2 matching over 10 bases. J gave up 3 bases and V 7 bases, and 6 bases lay outside the gene matches. In germline, CDR1 is ENHRY, CDR2 SYGVKD. The CDR3 sequence is 14 residues long. CDR3 nucleotides: TGTGCCATCAAACCGGCTAGCGGGGGCTACGAGCAGTACTTC. Protein product: CAIKPASGGYEQYF.

The sample holds a few counts of this clone. The chain links TRBV28 to TRBJ2-2; perhaps TRBD1 as D (5 bases). The CDR3 consists of 15 residues. V was cut by 3 bases and J by 5 bases, with 13 bases left in between. Germline V lookup: CDR1 MDHEN, CDR2 SYDVKM. CDR3 nucleotide sequence: TGTGCCAGCAGTTTCAGGTCAGGGCATACCGGGGAGCTGTTTTTT. This sequence encodes CASSFRSGHTGELFF.

The chain employs TRBV5-6 and TRBJ2-7; D perhaps matches TRBD1 (9 bases). V was clipped by 5 bases and J by 2 bases, with 29 bases between them. Germline values: CDR1 SGHDT, CDR2 YYEEEE. The CDR3 is made up of 19 amino acids. CDR3 region: CASRYRGTGISGTTYEQYF. CDR3 bases: TGTGCCAGCAGATACAGGGGGACAGGGATTAGCGGGACCACCTACGAGCAGTACTTC.

The chain uses TRBV18 and TRBJ2-7; D is unresolved. The CDR3 runs to 16 residues. Between the trimmed V and J ends, which lost 3 bases and 3 bases, there was a span of 18 bases. CDR1 KGHSH and CDR2 LQKENI come from the germline V gene. The CDR3 DNA reads TGTGCCAGCTCACCGGTTTCGGGTCCAGATCTCTACGAGCAGTACTTC. Amino acid sequence: CASSPVSGPDLYEQYF.

The V and J genes are TRBV5-4 and TRBJ2-2, with TRBD1 identical over 7 bases. CDR3 length equals 15 residues. Unmatched junction bases numbered 3, after V lost 4 bases and J lost 0 bases. Germline values: CDR1 SGHNT, CDR2 YYREEE (reference sequence). The CDR3 coding sequence is TGTGCCAGCAGCGGGGGACAGTCGAACACCGGGGAGCTGTTTTTT. Its protein is CASSGGQSNTGELFF.

In DNA form, the CDR3 reads TGTGCCAGTAGTCGACTAGCGGGGGTCGAGCAGTACTTC. Its protein is CASSRLAGVEQYF. The rearrangement links TRBV19 to TRBJ2-7, with 12 bases lining up with TRBD2. The length of the CDR3 is 13 residues. Looked up from germline, CDR1 is LNHDA and CDR2 is SQIVND (reference sequence). The V gene end was trimmed by 5 bases and the J gene end by 6 bases; junction bases not matched to a gene: 2.

The V gene is TRBV7-6, the J gene TRBJ1-4; 7 nucleotides agree with TRBD1. V was pared by 5 bases and J by 7 bases, with 13 bases of the junction left unmatched. Germline V gene sequence: CDR1 SGHVS, CDR2 FNYEAQ. The CDR3 covers 16 residues. The CDR3: CASSQGQPQAVEKLFF. In nucleotides, the CDR3 is TGTGCCAGCAGCCAGGGACAGCCCCAAGCTGTTGAAAAACTGTTTTTT.